These 27 T cell receptor beta chains share one sample of origin, sequenced in a study of T cell responses to AZD1222 COVID-19 vaccine. Method: immunoSEQ multiplex PCR; TCRdb's copy keeps in-frame clones and lacks some. In the table there are roughly 110,000 clones, around 91% of which are singletons. This specimen was peripheral blood, taken on day 0 of AZD1222 vaccination. The source of these receptors is an adult in good health.

The V gene is TRBV3-1 (or the pseudogene TRBV3-2), the J gene TRBJ2-3; tentatively, D is TRBD2 (7 bases). Between the trimmed V and J ends, which lost 3 bases and 0 bases, there was a span of 28 bases. There are 21 residues in the CDR3. Per the germline V gene, CDR1 is LGHDT and CDR2 is YNNKEL (reference sequence). The CDR3: CASSHGRRQGRGTTSTDTQYF. CDR3 DNA: TGTGCCAGCAGCCATGGACGCCGCCAGGGGAGGGGCACCACTAGCACAGATACGCAGTATTTT.

The J gene is TRBJ2-7, the V gene TRBV11-2, with TRBD1 as a possible D gene (5 bases). Per germline, CDR1 SGHAT and CDR2 FQNNGV. This CDR3 comprises 15 residues. With 1 base removed from V and 4 bases from J, the gap between germline ends came to 14 bases. Here the CDR3 reads CASSLVRASAYEQYF. The CDR3, as DNA: TGTGCCAGCAGCTTAGTCAGGGCCAGCGCATACGAGCAGTACTTC.

The V gene is TRBV5-1, the J gene TRBJ2-1; D might be TRBD1 or TRBD2, each matching 5 bases. Trimming cost V 2 bases and J 5 bases, with 11 bases left between them. The CDR3 is 14 amino acids. Germline V gives CDR1 SGHRS, CDR2 YFSETQ. In nucleotides, the CDR3 is TGCGCCAGCAGCTTATGGGGGTTGAACAATGAGCAGTTCTTC. As protein: CASSLWGLNNEQFF.

This rearrangement joins TRBV6-5 to TRBJ2-2, with 7 bases identical to TRBD1. CDR1 and CDR2 (germline): MNHEY, SVGAGI. The ends lost 0 bases at V and 4 bases at J; junction bases unmatched: 2. This CDR3 has 15 amino acids. The CDR3 DNA reads as TGTGCCAGCAGTTACTCGACAGGGCCCACCGGGGAGCTGTTTTTT. The encoded protein is CASSYSTGPTGELFF.

This chain uses TRBV6-4 with TRBJ2-2, with TRBD2 matching over 10 bases. Trimming took 4 bases from V and 7 from J; bases not matched to a gene: 6. The CDR3 extends over 15 amino acids. Germline CDR1 MRHNA, CDR2 SNTAGT. The CDR3 nucleotides read TGTGCCAGCAGTGCCAGCGGGGGGGCCGGCGGGGAGCTGTTTTTT. Residues: CASSASGGAGGELFF.

This chain connects TRBV9 to TRBJ1-6; possible D gene TRBD1, 6 bases. The V gene lost 0 bases and the J gene lost 10 bases, with 8 bases spanning the gap. Germline CDR1 and CDR2: SGDLS and YYNGEE. This CDR3 region has 13 residues. The CDR3 DNA sequence: TGTGCCAGCAGCGTAGGGGGGCCCTCACCCCTCCACTTT. As protein: CASSVGGPSPLHF. Combining the CDR3 with reference TRBV9 and TRBJ1-6 gives the whole variable domain DSGVTQTPKHLITATGQRVTLRCSPRSGDLSVYWYQQSLDQGLQFLIQYYNGEERAKGNILERFSAQQFPDLHSELNLSSLELGDSALYFCASSVGGPSPLHFGNGTRLTVT.

The rearrangement joins TRBV30 to TRBJ2-6, with TRBD1 matching over 7 bases. CDR3 length: 17 residues. In germline, CDR1 is GTSNPN, CDR2 SVGIG (reference sequence). The junction had 17 bases not matched to a gene; V was cut back by 5 bases and J by 7 bases. This CDR3 reads CAWGRTGGMRGANVLTF. DNA for the CDR3: TGTGCCTGGGGACGGACAGGTGGGATGAGGGGAGCCAACGTCCTGACTTTC. Complete variable domain (other parts from reference TRBV30 and TRBJ2-6): SQTIHQWPATLVQPVGSPLSLECTVEGTSNPNLYWYRQAAGRGLQLLFYSVGIGQISSEVPQNLSASRPQDRQFILSSKKLLLSDSGFYLCAWGRTGGMRGANVLTFGAGSRLTVL.

This chain links TRBV19 with TRBJ2-3; 9 bases line up with TRBD1. CDR1 is LNHDA and CDR2 is SQIVND in the germline V gene (reference sequence). V shed 4 bases, J shed 4 bases, and the junction held 6 bases outside the gene matches. The CDR3 is made up of 15 amino acids. CDR3 nucleotide sequence: TGTGCCAGTAGTACACGGGACAGGGAAGCAGATACGCAGTATTTT. The encoded protein is CASSTRDREADTQYF.

The rearrangement uses TRBV7-2 and TRBJ1-6, with D unresolved. With 10 bases removed from V and 3 bases from J, the gap between germline ends came to 16 bases. Per germline, CDR1 SGHTA and CDR2 FQGNSA. The CDR3 is made up of 15 amino acids. The CDR3 reads CATSEAAYYNSPLHF. The CDR3 DNA is TGTGCCACCTCAGAGGCAGCATACTATAATTCACCCCTCCACTTT.

The chain uses TRBV20-1 and TRBJ1-4; D uncertain. Per the germline V gene, CDR1 is DFQATT and CDR2 is SNEGSKA (reference sequence). This CDR3 spans 11 amino acids. The CDR3 region has the DNA TGCAGCGCTCGTACGAATGAAAAACTGTTTTTT. It translates to CSARTNEKLFF.

The chain links TRBV5-8 to TRBJ1-1, with D unclear. Trimming cost V 5 bases and J 6 bases, with 8 bases left between them. CDR3 length: 11 amino acids. The germline CDR1 and CDR2 sequences are SGHTS and YDEGEE. CDR3 sequence reads: CASRRVSEAFF. For the CDR3, the DNA is TGTGCCAGCAGGCGGGTGTCTGAAGCTTTCTTT.

This chain uses TRBV29-1 with TRBJ1-3, with D hard to call. This CDR3 is built from 12 residues. Per germline, CDR1 SQVTM and CDR2 ANQGSEA. V lost 3 bases and J lost 0, with 3 bases in between. The CDR3 here is CSVESSGNTIYF. CDR3 sequence (DNA): TGCAGCGTTGAGAGCTCTGGAAACACCATATATTTT.

The chain recombines TRBV12-3 or TRBV12-4 with TRBJ1-3, with unresolved D. The CDR3 has 11 amino acids. With 7 bases removed from V and 9 bases from J, the gap between germline ends came to 10 bases. CDR3 region: CASTGRGTIYF. The CDR3 nucleotides read TGTGCCAGCACCGGGCGAGGCACCATATATTTT.

The CDR3: CATSDEGTSGGTGELFF. The CDR3 coding sequence is TGTGCCACCAGTGATGAAGGGACCTCCGGAGGCACCGGGGAGCTGTTTTTT. The J gene is TRBJ2-2, the V gene TRBV24-1; D may be TRBD1 or TRBD2 (5 bases each). Germline CDR1 reads KGHDR; CDR2 reads SFDVKD. The CDR3 totals 17 residues. V lost 3 bases and J 4 bases, leaving 17 bases between the germline ends.

The chain combines TRBV7-9 with TRBJ1-2; D is unclear. V was clipped by 5 bases and J by 3 bases, with 13 bases between them. Germline V gene sequence: CDR1 SEHNR, CDR2 FQNEAQ (reference sequence). CDR3 length: 14 residues. CDR3 residues: CASSPEGRDYGYTF. CDR3 DNA sequence: TGTGCCAGCAGCCCCGAAGGACGGGACTATGGCTACACCTTC. Using reference TRBV7-9 and TRBJ1-2 for the parts outside the CDR3, the full variable domain is DTGVSQNPRHKITKRGQNVTFRCDPISEHNRLYWYRQTLGQGPEFLTYFQNEAQLEKSRLLSDRFSAERPKGSFSTLEIQRTEQGDSAMYLCASSPEGRDYGYTFGSGTRLTVV.

This rearrangement joins TRBV23-1 to TRBJ2-7; a weak D match, TRBD2 (5 bases). TRBV23-1 is assigned to the ORF class and has an uncertain function. The CDR3 runs to 13 residues. The V and J ends lost 9 bases and 1 base respectively, with 13 bases between them. CDR3 sequence reads: CARRAAPSYEQYF. Written as DNA, the CDR3 is TGCGCCAGGCGGGCCGCACCTTCCTACGAGCAGTACTTC.

V gene TRBV9 combines with J gene TRBJ2-1; D may be TRBD1 or TRBD2 (5 bases each). CDR3 length equals 16 residues. Trimming took off 4 bases at V and 1 base at J, with 15 bases between the two ends. Germline loops: CDR1 SGDLS, CDR2 YYNGEE. For the CDR3, the DNA is TGTGCCAGCAGCCCTCCCGGGACGCTATCCTACAATGAGCAGTTCTTC. Translation: CASSPPGTLSYNEQFF.

The chain combines TRBV30 with TRBJ1-2, with a weak D call TRBD1 (5 bases). The germline V gene encodes CDR1 GTSNPN and CDR2 SVGIG (reference sequence). CDR3 length: 14 residues. The V gene lost 1 base and the J gene lost 7 bases, with 16 bases spanning the gap. The CDR3 is CAWSEGQTGLGYTF. The CDR3 DNA follows: TGTGCCTGGAGTGAGGGGCAAACGGGCCTTGGCTACACCTTC.

The chain links TRBV5-6 to TRBJ2-2, with unresolved D. Germline CDR1 is SGHDT and CDR2 is YYEEEE. The length of the CDR3 is 14 residues. Trimming cost V 0 bases and J 2 bases, with 5 bases left between them. For the CDR3, the DNA is TGTGCCAGCAGCTTGGGGCACAACACCGGGGAGCTGTTTTTT. This translates into CASSLGHNTGELFF.

The V call is TRBV9, the J call TRBJ2-3; D not resolved. Looked up from germline, CDR1 is SGDLS and CDR2 is YYNGEE. V was pared by 5 bases and J by 3 bases, with 7 bases between. The CDR3 spans 12 residues. The CDR3 DNA reads TGTGCCAGCAGTTCGGCTACAGATACGCAGTATTTT. Translation: CASSSATDTQYF.

The chain links TRBV7-9 to TRBJ2-1; 8 nucleotides align to TRBD2. After removal of 3 bases from V and 4 bases from J, the junction contained 5 bases not matched to a gene. The CDR3 totals 15 residues. Germline CDR1 reads SEHNR; CDR2 reads FQNEAQ (reference sequence). The DNA of the CDR3 is TGTGCCAGCAGCTTTTCGGCGGGGGGATACAATGAGCAGTTCTTC. This translates into CASSFSAGGYNEQFF. Based on the CDR3 plus reference TRBV7-9 and TRBJ2-1, the full variable domain is DTGVSQNPRHKITKRGQNVTFRCDPISEHNRLYWYRQTLGQGPEFLTYFQNEAQLEKSRLLSDRFSAERPKGSFSTLEIQRTEQGDSAMYLCASSFSAGGYNEQFFGPGTRLTVL.

The chain joins TRBV29-1 to TRBJ1-1; D is undetermined. Looked up from germline, CDR1 is SQVTM and CDR2 is ANQGSEA. Trimming removed 5 bases from V and 4 bases from J, with 14 bases in between. This CDR3 region has 13 residues. DNA for the CDR3: TGCAGCGTTTTAGAGGTGGTCGGCACTGAAGCTTTCTTT. Translated, it gives CSVLEVVGTEAFF.

J is TRBJ1-1 and V is TRBV19; D unclear. Trimming took 4 bases from V and 1 from J, leaving 7 bases between them. The CDR3 runs to 13 residues. Germline V lookup: CDR1 LNHDA, CDR2 SQIVND (reference sequence). This chain's CDR3 is CASSSMANTEAFF. The CDR3 nucleotides are TGTGCCAGTAGTAGCATGGCGAACACTGAAGCTTTCTTT.

The chain carries TRBV7-2 and TRBJ2-3, with D possibly TRBD1 on 5 matching bases. This CDR3 contains 17 residues. Trimming left V 4 bases short and J 10 bases short, with 27 bases between. Germline V gives CDR1 SGHTA, CDR2 FQGNSA. CDR3 sequence (DNA): TGTGCCAGCAGCTCCCATTCCAGCCCCGGTCAGGGATTCTCGCAGTATTTT. Residues: CASSSHSSPGQGFSQYF.

In nucleotides, the CDR3 is TGCGCCAGCAGCCGCATATCAAGACGACAGGGATTCGGCACTGAAGCTTTCTTT. Translating it yields CASSRISRRQGFGTEAFF. This sequence joins TRBV4-1 and TRBJ1-1; 7 bases map to TRBD1. In germline, CDR1 is MGHRA, CDR2 YSYEKL. The V gene end was trimmed by 4 bases and the J gene end by 4 bases; junction bases not matched to a gene: 18. CDR3 length: 18 amino acids.

This rearrangement joins TRBV28 to TRBJ1-2; TRBD1 aligns across 8 bases. Germline V gives CDR1 MDHEN, CDR2 SYDVKM. The CDR3 has 15 residues. J gave up 5 bases and V 9 bases, and 14 bases lay outside the gene matches. CDR3 sequence reads: CASMTIQGAGYGYTF. The CDR3 nucleotides read TGTGCCAGTATGACCATTCAGGGGGCCGGGTATGGCTACACCTTC.

V is TRBV6-2 or TRBV6-3 and J is TRBJ2-1, with no clear D. V lost 2 bases and J 4 bases, leaving 6 bases between the germline ends. CDR1 is MNHEY, CDR2 SVGEGT, per germline. This CDR3 has 13 amino acids. The CDR3 DNA sequence: TGTGCCAGCAGTTACCTTTTGTACAATGAGCAGTTCTTC. Its protein product is CASSYLLYNEQFF.